These 9 T cell receptor beta chains were sequenced from one sample in a study of T cells in Graves' hyperthyroidism and ophthalmopathy. TCR beta CDR3 sequences were amplified from RNA transcripts. First-round RT-PCR with HTBI primers amplified the TCR CDR3 region. Using its own MiXCR run on the multiplex PCR reads, TCRdb lists one record per CDR3 protein. Of around 370,000 distinct CDR3 sequences listed, about 18% are singletons. The sequenced sample consisted of blood. Receptor source: a man younger than 35 with Graves' ophthalmopathy.

At least ten counts were recorded for this clonotype. The chain couples TRBV20-1 to TRBJ1-2; 7 nucleotides agree with TRBD1. The CDR3 extends over 14 amino acids. J was trimmed by 0 bases and V by 6 bases; bases with no gene match: 7. From germline, CDR1 is DFQATT and CDR2 SNEGSKA (reference sequence). This CDR3 is CSAPGQTANYGYTF. The DNA for the CDR3 is TGCAGTGCCCCGGGACAGACAGCTAACTATGGCTACACCTTC.

This clonotype was picked up a small number of times. Since a much larger clone is just one base distant, this may be a read error. The final CDR3 position lacks the conserved phenylalanine or tryptophan, pointing to a likely read error. This chain uses TRBV7-9 with TRBJ1-1; D gene unclear. The CDR3 is 15 amino acids. CDR1 is SEHNR and CDR2 is FQNEAQ in the germline V gene (reference sequence). V was clipped by 7 bases and J by 4 bases, with 19 bases between them. The CDR3 nucleotides are TGTGCCAGCATCTTGCTCCTATCTGGCCCCACTGAAGCTTTCCTT. This codes for CASILLLSGPTEAFL.

This clonotype turned up a few times. The chain is built from TRBV20-1 and TRBJ2-1, with 7 bases fitting TRBD1. Trimming cost V 2 bases and J 1 base; bases outside gene matches: 8. Germline V gene sequence: CDR1 DFQATT, CDR2 SNEGSKA (reference sequence). The CDR3 contains 16 residues. The CDR3 protein is CSARYSGTASYNEQFF. The CDR3 DNA follows: TGCAGTGCTAGATATTCAGGGACAGCTTCCTACAATGAGCAGTTCTTC.

Only a few counts were recorded for this clonotype. The chain employs TRBV29-1 and TRBJ2-3; D gene ambiguous. Per germline, CDR1 SQVTM and CDR2 ANQGSEA. V was pared by 3 bases and J by 3 bases, with 4 bases between. The CDR3 consists of 11 residues. The CDR3 sequence is CSVDITDTQYF. The CDR3 DNA follows: TGCAGCGTTGATATAACAGATACGCAGTATTTT.

The chain combines TRBV14 with TRBJ2-2; no clear D. This CDR3 region has 15 residues. Germline V CDR1 and CDR2: SGHDN, FVKESK. The V end was cut by 3 bases, the J end by 2 bases, with 10 bases between. The DNA of the CDR3 is TGTGCCAGCAGCCACACCTACCGAAACACCGGGGAGCTGTTTTTT. This sequence encodes CASSHTYRNTGELFF.

Ten or more counts support this clonotype. The V call is TRBV6-1, the J call TRBJ2-5; 10 nucleotides agree with TRBD2. The CDR3 is made up of 14 amino acids. CDR1 MNHNS and CDR2 SASEGT come from the germline V gene. With V trimmed by 5 bases and J by 5 bases, 5 bases remained unmatched. CDR3 sequence: CASSPSGGAETQYF. The CDR3 DNA sequence: TGTGCCAGCAGTCCAAGCGGGGGGGCCGAGACCCAGTACTTC.

This clonotype has a count of ten or more. A read error may account for a junction end that differs from germline. The V call is TRBV5-8, the J call TRBJ1-1, with D possibly TRBD1 on 6 matching bases. CDR1 is SGHTS and CDR2 is YDEGEE in the germline V gene. This CDR3 region has 13 residues. The DNA for the CDR3 is TGCGCCAGCAGCTTGGAGGGGGGCACTGAAGCTTTCTTT. Its translation is CASSLEGGTEAFF.

This clonotype occurred a few times. This chain links TRBV12-3 or TRBV12-4 with TRBJ2-4, with 9 positions matching TRBD1. This CDR3 contains 14 residues. Trimming removed 5 bases from V and 8 bases from J; junction bases left unmatched: 7. CDR3 sequence (DNA): TGTGCCAGCAGTCCCGGGACAGGGATTGACATTCAGTACTTC. This translates into CASSPGTGIDIQYF.

The chain links TRBV27 to TRBJ2-7; D is undetermined. Per the germline V gene, CDR1 is MNHEY and CDR2 is SMNVEV (reference sequence). The CDR3 is made up of 15 amino acids. Trimming shortened V by 5 bases and J by 5 bases, and 19 bases separated the two germline ends. The CDR3 DNA reads as TGTGCCAGCAGTCCCCCCATCCCGCGTGGAGACGAGCAGTACTTC. As protein: CASSPPIPRGDEQYF.